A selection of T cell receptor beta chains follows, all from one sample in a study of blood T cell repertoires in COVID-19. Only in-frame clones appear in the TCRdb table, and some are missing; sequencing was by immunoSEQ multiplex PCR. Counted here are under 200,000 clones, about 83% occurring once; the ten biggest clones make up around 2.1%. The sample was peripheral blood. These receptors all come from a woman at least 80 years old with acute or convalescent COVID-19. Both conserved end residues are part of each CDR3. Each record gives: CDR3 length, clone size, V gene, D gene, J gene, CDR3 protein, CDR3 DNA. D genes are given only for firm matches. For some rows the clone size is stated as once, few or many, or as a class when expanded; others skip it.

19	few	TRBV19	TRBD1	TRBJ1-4	CASSIGSGGSLATNEKLFF	TGTGCCAGTAGTATAGGGTCAGGGGGCTCACTAGCCACTAATGAAAAACTGTTTTTT
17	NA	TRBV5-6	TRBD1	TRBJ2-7	CASSLRVGTGPGWEQYF	TGTGCCAGCAGCTTGCGCGTCGGGACAGGGCCTGGGTGGGAGCAGTACTTC
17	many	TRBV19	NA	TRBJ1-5	CASSPYPQGGGNQPQHF	TGTGCCAGTAGCCCCTACCCCCAGGGAGGGGGTAATCAGCCCCAGCATTTT
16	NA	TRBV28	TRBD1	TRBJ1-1	CASSFPTGALNTEAFF	TGTGCCAGCAGTTTCCCAACAGGGGCTTTGAACACTGAAGCTTTCTTT
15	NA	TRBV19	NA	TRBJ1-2	CATKVGDIPGYGYTF	TGTGCCACCAAGGTCGGGGACATCCCGGGGTATGGCTACACCTTC
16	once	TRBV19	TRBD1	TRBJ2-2	CASSVTGTGSYGELFF	TGTGCCAGTAGCGTAACCGGGACAGGGAGCTACGGGGAGCTGTTTTTT
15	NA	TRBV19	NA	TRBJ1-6	CASSTTGTYNSPLHF	TGTGCCAGTAGTACGACGGGAACCTATAATTCACCCCTCCACTTT
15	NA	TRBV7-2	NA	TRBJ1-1	CASSPRGGVETEAFF	TGTGCCAGCAGCCCCCGGGGGGGGGTGGAAACTGAAGCTTTCTTT
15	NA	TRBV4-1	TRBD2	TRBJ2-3	CASSSGVAGTDTQYF	TGCGCCAGCAGCTCGGGGGTAGCGGGAACAGATACGCAGTATTTT
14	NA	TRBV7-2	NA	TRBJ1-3	CASSSPVSVNTIYF	TGTGCCAGCAGCTCCCCCGTTTCGGTGAACACCATATATTTT
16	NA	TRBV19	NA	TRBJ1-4	CASSISGGQLNEKLFF	TGTGCCAGTAGTATAAGCGGCGGACAGCTTAATGAAAAACTGTTTTTT